The 2 T cell receptor beta chains listed next were all sequenced from one sample in a study of cytomegalovirus exposure and HLA in healthy donors. 60 Vbeta and 13 Jbeta primers were used in PCR. Produced via immunoSEQ multiplex PCR; TCRdb's table is partial and in-frame only. The sample holds roughly 120,000 clones, around 75% seen once. Sequencing used PBMCs. These receptors came from a young woman in good health and CMV-seronegative.

As for this clone: The germline gene is not matched at one end of the junction; a read error may be the cause. The rearrangement uses TRBV7-7 and TRBJ2-5, with D perhaps TRBD2 (6 bases). Germline V lookup: CDR1 SSHAT, CDR2 FNYEAQ (reference sequence). The CDR3 totals 15 residues. Here the CDR3 DNA reads TGTGCTAGCAGCTTAGCTGTTCGGGGAGGAGAGACCCAGTACTTC. This sequence encodes CASSLAVRGGETQYF.

By sample fraction, this clone is large. The same CDR3 can be traced to other DNA sequences in this sample. The chain carries TRBV20-1 and TRBJ1-1; D is undetermined. Germline CDR1 and CDR2: DFQATT and SNEGSKA (reference sequence). The CDR3 is made up of 10 amino acids. The V and J ends lost 1 base and 14 bases respectively, with 11 bases between them. CDR3 coding DNA: TGCAGTGCTAGAGTTGGCATCCTCTTCTTT. It is translated as CSARVGILFF.